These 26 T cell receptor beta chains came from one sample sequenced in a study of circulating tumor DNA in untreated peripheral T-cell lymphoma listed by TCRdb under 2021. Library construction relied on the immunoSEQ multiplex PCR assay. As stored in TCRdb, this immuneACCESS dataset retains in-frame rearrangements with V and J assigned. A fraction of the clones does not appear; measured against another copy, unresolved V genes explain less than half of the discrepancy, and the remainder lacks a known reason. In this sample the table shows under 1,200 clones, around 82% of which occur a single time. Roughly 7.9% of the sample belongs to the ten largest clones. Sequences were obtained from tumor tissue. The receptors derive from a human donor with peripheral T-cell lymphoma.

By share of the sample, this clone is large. CDR3 DNA: TGTGCCAGCATTGAGACAGGGGATAGCAATCAGCCCCAGCATTTT. It specifies CASIETGDSNQPQHF. The rearrangement joins TRBV28 to TRBJ1-5, with 8 nucleotides matching TRBD1. V lost 7 bases and J lost 0; bases outside the gene matches: 5. CDR3 length: 15 amino acids. The germline V gene has CDR1 MDHEN and CDR2 SYDVKM.

CDR3 bases: TGTGCCAGCAGCCCACCGGGACAGGGCTCCCACTACTATGGCTACACCTTC. Protein sequence: CASSPPGQGSHYYGYTF. The chain links TRBV14 to TRBJ1-2; 9 bases line up with TRBD1. Trimming took 4 bases from V and 3 from J; bases not matched to a gene: 12. The CDR3 extends over 17 amino acids. Looked up from germline, CDR1 is SGHDN and CDR2 is FVKESK.

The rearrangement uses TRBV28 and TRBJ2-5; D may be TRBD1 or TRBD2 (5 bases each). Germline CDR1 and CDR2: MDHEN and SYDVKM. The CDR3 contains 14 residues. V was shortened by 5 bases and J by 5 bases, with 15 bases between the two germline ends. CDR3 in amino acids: CASSTPGWGETQYF. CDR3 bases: TGTGCCAGCAGTACCCCTGGGTGGGGGGAGACCCAGTACTTC.

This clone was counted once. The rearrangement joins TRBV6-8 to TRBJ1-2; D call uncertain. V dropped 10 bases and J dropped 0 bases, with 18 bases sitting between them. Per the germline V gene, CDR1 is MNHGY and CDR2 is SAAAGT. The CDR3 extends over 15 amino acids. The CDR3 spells CAISEIPGSNYGYTF. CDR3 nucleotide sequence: TGTGCCATCAGCGAAATCCCGGGTTCTAACTATGGCTACACCTTC.

CDR3 residues: CAIRASGETRAQYV. The CDR3 coding sequence is TGTGCCATCAGGGCCAGCGGGGAGACTCGAGCGCAGTACGTC. This chain uses TRBV6-8 with TRBJ2-7; 7 nucleotides agree with TRBD2. Per germline, CDR1 MNHGY and CDR2 SAAAGT. V trimming: 10 bases; J trimming: 9 bases; junction bases outside the gene matches: 18. The CDR3 is made up of 14 amino acids.

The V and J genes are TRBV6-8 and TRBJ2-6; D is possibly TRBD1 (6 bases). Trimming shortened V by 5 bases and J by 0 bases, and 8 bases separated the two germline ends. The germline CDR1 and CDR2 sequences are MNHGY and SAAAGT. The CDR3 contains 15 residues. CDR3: CASSEDSSGANVLTF. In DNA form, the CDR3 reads TGTGCCAGCAGTGAGGACAGCTCTGGGGCCAACGTCCTGACTTTC.

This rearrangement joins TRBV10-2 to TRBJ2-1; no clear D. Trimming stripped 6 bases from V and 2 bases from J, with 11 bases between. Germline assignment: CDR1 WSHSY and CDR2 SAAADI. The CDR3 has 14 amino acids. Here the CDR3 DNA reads TGCGCCAGCAGGGCGGCTAGAGCCTACAATGAGCAGTTCTTC. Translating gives CASRAARAYNEQFF.

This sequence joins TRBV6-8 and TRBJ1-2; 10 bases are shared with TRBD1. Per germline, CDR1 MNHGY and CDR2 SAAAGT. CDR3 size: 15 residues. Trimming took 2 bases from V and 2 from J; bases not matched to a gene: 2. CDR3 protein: CASSYGTGENYGYTF. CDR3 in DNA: TGTGCCAGCAGTTACGGGACAGGGGAAAACTATGGCTACACCTTC.

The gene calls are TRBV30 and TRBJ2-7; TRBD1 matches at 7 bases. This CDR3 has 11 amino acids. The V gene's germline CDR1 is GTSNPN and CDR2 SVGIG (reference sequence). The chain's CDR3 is CAWDSSYEQYF. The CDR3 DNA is TGTGCTTGGGACAGCTCCTACGAGCAGTACTTC.

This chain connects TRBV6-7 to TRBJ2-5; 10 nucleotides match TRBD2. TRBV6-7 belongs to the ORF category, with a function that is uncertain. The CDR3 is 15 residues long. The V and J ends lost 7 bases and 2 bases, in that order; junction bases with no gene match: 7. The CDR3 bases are TGTGCCAGCACCCCCTCTAGCGGGGGTCAAGAGACCCAGTACTTC. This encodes CASTPSSGGQETQYF.

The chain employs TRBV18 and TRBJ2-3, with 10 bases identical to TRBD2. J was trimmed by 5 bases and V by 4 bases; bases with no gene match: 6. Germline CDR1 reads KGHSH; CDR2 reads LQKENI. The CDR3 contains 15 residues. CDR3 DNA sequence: TGTGCCAGCTCACGGGCTAGCGGGGGCCAAGATACGCAGTATTTT. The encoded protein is CASSRASGGQDTQYF.

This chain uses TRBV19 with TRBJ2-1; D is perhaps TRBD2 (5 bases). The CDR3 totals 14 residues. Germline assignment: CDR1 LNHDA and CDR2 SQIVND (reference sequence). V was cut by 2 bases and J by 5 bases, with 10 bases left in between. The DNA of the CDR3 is TGTGCCAGTAGTATACTAGCCTCTGACAATGAGCAGTTCTTC. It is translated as CASSILASDNEQFF.

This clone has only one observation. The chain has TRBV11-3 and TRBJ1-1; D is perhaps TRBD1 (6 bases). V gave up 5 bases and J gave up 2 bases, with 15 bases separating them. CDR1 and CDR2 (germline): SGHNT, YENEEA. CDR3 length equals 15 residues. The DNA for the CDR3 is TGTGCCAGCAGCCCCCGTACCGGGACAAACACTGAAGCTTTCTTT. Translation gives CASSPRTGTNTEAFF.

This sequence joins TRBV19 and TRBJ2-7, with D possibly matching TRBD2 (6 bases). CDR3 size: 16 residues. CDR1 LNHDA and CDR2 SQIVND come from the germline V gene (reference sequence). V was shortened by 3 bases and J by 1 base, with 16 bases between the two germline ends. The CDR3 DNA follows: TGTGCCAGTAGTATGGGACTGGGGGACCCTTCCTACGAGCAGTACTTC. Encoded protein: CASSMGLGDPSYEQYF.

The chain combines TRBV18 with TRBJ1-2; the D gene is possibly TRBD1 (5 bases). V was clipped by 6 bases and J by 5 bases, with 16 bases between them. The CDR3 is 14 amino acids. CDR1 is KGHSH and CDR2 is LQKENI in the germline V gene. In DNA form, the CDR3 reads TGTGCCAGCTCCCCCGGGGCCCTGGGATATGGCTACACCTTC. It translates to CASSPGALGYGYTF.

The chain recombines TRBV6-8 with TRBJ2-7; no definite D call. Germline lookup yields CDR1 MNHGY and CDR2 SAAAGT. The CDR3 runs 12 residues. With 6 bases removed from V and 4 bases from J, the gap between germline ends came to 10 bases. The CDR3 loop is CASSRPAYEQYF. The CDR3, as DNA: TGTGCCAGCAGCCGCCCAGCTTACGAGCAGTACTTC.

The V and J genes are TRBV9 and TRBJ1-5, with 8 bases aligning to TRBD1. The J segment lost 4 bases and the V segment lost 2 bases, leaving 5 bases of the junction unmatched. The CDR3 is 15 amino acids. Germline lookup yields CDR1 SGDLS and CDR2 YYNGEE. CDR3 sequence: CASSVSGGVNQPQHF. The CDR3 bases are TGTGCCAGCAGCGTCTCAGGGGGCGTAAATCAGCCCCAGCATTTT.

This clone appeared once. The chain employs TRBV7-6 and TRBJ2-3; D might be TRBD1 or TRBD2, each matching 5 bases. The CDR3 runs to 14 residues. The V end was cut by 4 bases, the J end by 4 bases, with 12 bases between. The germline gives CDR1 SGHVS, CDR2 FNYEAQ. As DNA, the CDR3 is TGTGCCAGCAGCTCGCAGGGAGTCGCAGATACGCAGTATTTT. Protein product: CASSSQGVADTQYF.

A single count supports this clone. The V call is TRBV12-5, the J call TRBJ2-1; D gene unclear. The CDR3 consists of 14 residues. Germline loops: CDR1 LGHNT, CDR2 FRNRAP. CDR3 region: CASTDKGSYNEQFF. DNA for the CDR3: TGTGCCAGCACCGATAAGGGTTCCTACAATGAGCAGTTCTTC.

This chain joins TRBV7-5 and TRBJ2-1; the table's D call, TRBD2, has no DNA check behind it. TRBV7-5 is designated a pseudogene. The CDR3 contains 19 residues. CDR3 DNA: TGTGCCAGCAGCCGGAGGGTAGCGGGAGGAGGGAACTCCTACAATGAGCAGTTCTTC. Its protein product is CASSRRVAGGGNSYNEQFF.

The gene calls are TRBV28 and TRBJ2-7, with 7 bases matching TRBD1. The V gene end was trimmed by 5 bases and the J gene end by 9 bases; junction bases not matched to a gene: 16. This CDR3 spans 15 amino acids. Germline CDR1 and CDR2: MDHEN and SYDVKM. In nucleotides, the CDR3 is TGTGCCAGCAGTAGGGTTAGATGGACAGGACCTAGGCAGTACTTC. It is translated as CASSRVRWTGPRQYF.

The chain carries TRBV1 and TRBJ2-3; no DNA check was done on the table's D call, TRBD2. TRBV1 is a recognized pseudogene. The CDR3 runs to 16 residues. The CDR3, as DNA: TGCGCCAGCAGCCAACTGGCGGGGGTCACCACAGATACGCAGTATTTT. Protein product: CASSQLAGVTTDTQYF.

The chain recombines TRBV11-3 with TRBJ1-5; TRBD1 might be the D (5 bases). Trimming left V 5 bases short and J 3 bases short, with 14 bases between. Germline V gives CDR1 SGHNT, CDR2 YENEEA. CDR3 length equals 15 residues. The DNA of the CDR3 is TGTGCCAGCAGCGCTTTTGGCAGGGACAATCAGCCCCAGCATTTT. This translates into CASSAFGRDNQPQHF.

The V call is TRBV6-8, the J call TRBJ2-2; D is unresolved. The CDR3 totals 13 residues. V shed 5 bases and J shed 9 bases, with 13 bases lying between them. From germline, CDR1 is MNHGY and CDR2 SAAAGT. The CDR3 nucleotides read TGTGCCAGCAGTCCCGTATATGACAGGGAGCTGTTTTTT. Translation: CASSPVYDRELFF.

The CDR3 sequence is CATSRTTGGGANVLTF. Written as DNA, the CDR3 is TGTGCCACCAGCAGAACGACAGGGGGTGGGGCCAACGTCCTGACTTTC. The chain has TRBV15 and TRBJ2-6; 9 bases match TRBD1. The length of the CDR3 is 16 residues. The junction had 2 bases not matched to a gene; V was cut back by 2 bases and J by 3 bases. Germline lookup yields CDR1 LNHNV and CDR2 YYDKDF (reference sequence).

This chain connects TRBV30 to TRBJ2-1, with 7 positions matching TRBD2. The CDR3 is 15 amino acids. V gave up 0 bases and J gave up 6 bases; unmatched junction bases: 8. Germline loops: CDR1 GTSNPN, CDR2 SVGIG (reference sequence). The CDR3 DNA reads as TGTGCCTGGAGTGTACTGGGGGAGGGCCCCAATGAGCAGTTCTTC. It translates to CAWSVLGEGPNEQFF.